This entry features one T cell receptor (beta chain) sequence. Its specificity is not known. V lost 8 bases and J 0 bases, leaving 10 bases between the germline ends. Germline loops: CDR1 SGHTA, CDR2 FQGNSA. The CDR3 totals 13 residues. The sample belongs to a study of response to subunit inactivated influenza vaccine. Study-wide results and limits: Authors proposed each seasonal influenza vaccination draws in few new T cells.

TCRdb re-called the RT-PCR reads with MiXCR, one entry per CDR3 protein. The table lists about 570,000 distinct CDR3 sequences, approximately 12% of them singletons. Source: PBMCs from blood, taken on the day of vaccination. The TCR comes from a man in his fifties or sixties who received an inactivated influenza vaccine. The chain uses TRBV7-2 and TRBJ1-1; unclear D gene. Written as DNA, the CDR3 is TGTGCCAGCGGAAAAGTCTTGAACACTGAAGCTTTCTTT. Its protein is CASGKVLNTEAFF.